The next 7 T cell receptor beta chains were all read from a single sample in a study of OX40 agonist ivuxolimab in advanced cancers. Generated by immunoSEQ multiplex PCR, the TCRdb table keeps only in-frame clones and is missing some. The table includes 40,000 to 55,000 clones, approximately 90% detected once. Sequences were derived from CD4+ or CD8+ T cells sorted from blood, sampled in a trial of the OX40 agonist ivuxolimab. The receptors originated from an adult with an advanced solid tumor such as melanoma, head and neck, liver or kidney cancer.

This CDR3 is CASSLEVTETGRGYTF. The CDR3 region has the DNA TGCGCCAGCAGCCTGGAAGTCACCGAAACAGGGAGGGGCTACACCTTC. The chain employs TRBV5-1 and TRBJ1-2; tentative D call: TRBD1 (6 bases). The CDR3 consists of 16 residues. V gave up 4 bases and J gave up 8 bases, with 24 bases separating them. Germline lookup yields CDR1 SGHRS and CDR2 YFSETQ.

The chain couples TRBV5-1 to TRBJ2-7, with D tentatively TRBD2 (5 bases). This CDR3 region has 16 residues. Germline CDR1 reads SGHRS; CDR2 reads YFSETQ. V was clipped by 0 bases and J by 0 bases, with 13 bases between them. CDR3 nucleotides: TGCGCCAGCAGCTTGGATTTGCGGGTAAGCTCCTACGAGCAGTACTTC. Translation: CASSLDLRVSSYEQYF.

CDR3 in DNA: TGTGCCAGCAGCTTAATCAGGGGGCCCGGGGAGCTGTTTTTT. It codes for CASSLIRGPGELFF. The chain carries TRBV7-8 and TRBJ2-2; 8 bases agree with TRBD1. The V segment lost 2 bases and the J segment 6 bases; nucleotides outside the gene matches: 2. The CDR3 is 14 residues long. CDR1 SGHVS and CDR2 FQNEAQ come from the germline V gene.

The rearrangement links TRBV14 to TRBJ2-5; D possibly corresponds to TRBD1 (6 bases). Trimming shortened V by 8 bases and J by 4 bases, and 11 bases separated the two germline ends. This CDR3 has 12 amino acids. Looked up from germline, CDR1 is SGHDN and CDR2 is FVKESK. Here the CDR3 DNA reads TGTGCCAGCGGCAGGGGTTTAGAGACCCAGTACTTC. Translating gives CASGRGLETQYF.

This chain joins TRBV19 and TRBJ2-2; 10 bases agree with TRBD1. V lost 1 base and J lost 7; bases outside the gene matches: 9. This CDR3 contains 17 residues. The germline V gene encodes CDR1 LNHDA and CDR2 SQIVND (reference sequence). DNA of the CDR3: TGTGCCAGTAGTATAGGGCAGGGACAGGGGTGGATCGGGGAGCTGTTTTTT. Amino acid sequence: CASSIGQGQGWIGELFF.

The chain links TRBV5-1 to TRBJ2-3; 9 bases match TRBD2. CDR1 SGHRS and CDR2 YFSETQ come from the germline V gene. This CDR3 has 16 amino acids. The V and J ends lost 0 bases and 3 bases, in that order; junction bases with no gene match: 5. The CDR3 DNA reads as TGCGCCAGCAGCTTGGGGGCGGGAGGGCTAACAGATACGCAGTATTTT. This codes for CASSLGAGGLTDTQYF.

Here the CDR3 reads CASRIGIHPRAHF. In DNA form, the CDR3 reads TGTGCCAGCAGGATAGGCATACACCCGAGAGCGCATTTT. V usage is TRBV21-1 and J usage is TRBJ1-5. TRBV21-1 is tagged as a pseudogene. The CDR3 is made up of 13 amino acids.